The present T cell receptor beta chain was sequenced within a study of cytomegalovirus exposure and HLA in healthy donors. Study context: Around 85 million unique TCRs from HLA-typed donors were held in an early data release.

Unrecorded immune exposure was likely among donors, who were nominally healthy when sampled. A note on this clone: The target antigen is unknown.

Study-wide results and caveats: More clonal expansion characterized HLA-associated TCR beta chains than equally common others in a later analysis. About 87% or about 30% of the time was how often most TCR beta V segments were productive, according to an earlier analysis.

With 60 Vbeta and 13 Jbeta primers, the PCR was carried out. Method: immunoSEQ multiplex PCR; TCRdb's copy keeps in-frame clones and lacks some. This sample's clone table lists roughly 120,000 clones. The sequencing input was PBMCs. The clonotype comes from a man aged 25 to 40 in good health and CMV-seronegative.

The CDR3, as DNA: TGTGCCTGGAGTGCGGACAGGGGTTACGAGCAGTACTTC. Encoded protein: CAWSADRGYEQYF. This chain connects TRBV30 to TRBJ2-7, with 9 positions matching TRBD1. The germline CDR1 and CDR2 sequences are GTSNPN and SVGIG (reference sequence). V was pared by 1 base and J by 4 bases, with 2 bases of the junction left unmatched. The CDR3 sequence is 13 residues long.